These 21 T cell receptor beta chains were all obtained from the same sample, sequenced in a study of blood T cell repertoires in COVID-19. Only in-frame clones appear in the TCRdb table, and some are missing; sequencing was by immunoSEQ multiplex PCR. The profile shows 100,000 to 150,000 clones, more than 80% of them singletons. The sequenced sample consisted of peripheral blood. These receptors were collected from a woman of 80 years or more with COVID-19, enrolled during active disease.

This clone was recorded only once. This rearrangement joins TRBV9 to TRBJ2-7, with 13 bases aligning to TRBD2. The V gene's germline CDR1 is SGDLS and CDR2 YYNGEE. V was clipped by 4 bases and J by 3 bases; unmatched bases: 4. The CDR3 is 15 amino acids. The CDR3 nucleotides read TGTGCCAGCAGCCTTGGACTAGCGGGAGACTACGAGCAGTACTTC. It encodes CASSLGLAGDYEQYF.

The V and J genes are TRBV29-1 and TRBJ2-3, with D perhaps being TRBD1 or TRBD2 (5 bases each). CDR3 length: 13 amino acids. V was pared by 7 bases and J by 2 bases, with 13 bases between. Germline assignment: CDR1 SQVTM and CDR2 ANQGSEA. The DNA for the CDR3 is TGCAGCGGGGGGAACAGGCTCACAGATACGCAGTATTTT. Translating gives CSGGNRLTDTQYF.

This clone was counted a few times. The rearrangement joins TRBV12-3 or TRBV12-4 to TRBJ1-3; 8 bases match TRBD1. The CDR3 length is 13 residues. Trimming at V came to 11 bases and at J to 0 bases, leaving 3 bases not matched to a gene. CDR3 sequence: CAEDRASGNTIYF. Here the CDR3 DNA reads TGTGCCGAGGACAGGGCCTCTGGAAACACCATATATTTT.

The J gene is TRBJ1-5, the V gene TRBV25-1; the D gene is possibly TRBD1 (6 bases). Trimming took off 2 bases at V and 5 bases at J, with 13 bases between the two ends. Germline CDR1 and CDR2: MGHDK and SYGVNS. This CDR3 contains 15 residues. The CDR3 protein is CASSEGGRGYQPQHF. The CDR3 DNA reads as TGTGCCAGCAGTGAAGGGGGCAGGGGTTATCAGCCCCAGCATTTT.

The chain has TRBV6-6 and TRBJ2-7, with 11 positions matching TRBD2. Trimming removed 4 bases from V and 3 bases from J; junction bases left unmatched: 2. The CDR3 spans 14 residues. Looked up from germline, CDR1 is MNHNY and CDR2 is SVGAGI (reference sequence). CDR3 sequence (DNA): TGTGCCAGCAGTTCTAGCGGGAGGCACTACGAGCAGTACTTC. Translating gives CASSSSGRHYEQYF.

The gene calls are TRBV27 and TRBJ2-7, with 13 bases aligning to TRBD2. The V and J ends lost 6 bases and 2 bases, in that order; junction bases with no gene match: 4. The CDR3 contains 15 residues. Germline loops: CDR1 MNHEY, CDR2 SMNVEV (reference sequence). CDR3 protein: CASRTSGRLAYEQYF. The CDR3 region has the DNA TGTGCCAGCAGGACTAGCGGGAGGCTGGCCTACGAGCAGTACTTC.

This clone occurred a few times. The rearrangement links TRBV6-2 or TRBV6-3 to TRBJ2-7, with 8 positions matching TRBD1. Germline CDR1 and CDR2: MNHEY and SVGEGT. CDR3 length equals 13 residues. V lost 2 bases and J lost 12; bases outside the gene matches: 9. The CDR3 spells CASSYTPRTGRYF. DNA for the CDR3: TGTGCCAGCAGTTACACCCCACGGACAGGGAGGTACTTC.

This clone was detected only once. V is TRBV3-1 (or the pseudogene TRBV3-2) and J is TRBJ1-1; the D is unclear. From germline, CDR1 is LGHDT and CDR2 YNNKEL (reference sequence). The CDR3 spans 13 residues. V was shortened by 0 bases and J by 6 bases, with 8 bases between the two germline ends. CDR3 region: CASSQDRTAEAFF. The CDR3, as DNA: TGTGCCAGCAGCCAAGATCGAACAGCTGAAGCTTTCTTT.

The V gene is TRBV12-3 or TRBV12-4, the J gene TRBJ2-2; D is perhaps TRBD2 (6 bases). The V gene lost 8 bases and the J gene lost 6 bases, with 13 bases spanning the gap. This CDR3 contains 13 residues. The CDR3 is CASLERAPGELFF. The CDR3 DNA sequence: TGTGCCAGCCTCGAGCGGGCCCCCGGGGAGCTGTTTTTT.

The CDR3 DNA follows: TGTGCCAGCAGTTTGGCAGGTAGGCAGTTCTTC. This codes for CASSLAGRQFF. This chain uses TRBV12-3 or TRBV12-4 with TRBJ2-1; D is uncertain. Trimming left V 3 bases short and J 12 bases short, with 9 bases between. This CDR3 contains 11 residues.

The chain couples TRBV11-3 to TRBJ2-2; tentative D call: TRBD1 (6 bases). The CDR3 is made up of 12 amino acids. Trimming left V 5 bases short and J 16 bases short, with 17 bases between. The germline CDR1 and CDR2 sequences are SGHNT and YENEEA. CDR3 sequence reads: CASSETQGRPFF. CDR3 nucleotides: TGTGCCAGCAGCGAGACACAGGGAAGACCGTTTTTT.

CDR3 in DNA: TGTGCCAGCAGCTCTGGAACCGGGACAGGGAATTCACCCCTCCACTTT. Protein: CASSSGTGTGNSPLHF. The rearrangement links TRBV7-9 to TRBJ1-6; 9 bases are shared with TRBD1. J lost 7 bases, V lost 4 bases, and 8 bases had no gene match. The CDR3 runs to 16 residues. Per the germline V gene, CDR1 is SEHNR and CDR2 is FQNEAQ (reference sequence).

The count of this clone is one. As DNA, the CDR3 is TGTGCCAGCCGACAGGGGGCCCCTGGGGCCAACGTCCTGACTTTC. This encodes CASRQGAPGANVLTF. J is TRBJ2-6 and V is TRBV28; 10 nucleotides align to TRBD1. CDR1 is MDHEN, CDR2 SYDVKM, per germline. The trim removed 8 bases at V and 2 bases at J, leaving 3 bases unmatched. The CDR3 runs 15 residues. The variable domain in full, completed from reference TRBV28 and TRBJ2-6, reads DVKVTQSSRYLVKRTGEKVFLECVQDMDHENMFWYRQDPGLGLRLIYFSYDVKMKEKGDIPEGYSVSREKKERFSLILESASTNQTSMYLCASRQGAPGANVLTFGAGSRLTVL.

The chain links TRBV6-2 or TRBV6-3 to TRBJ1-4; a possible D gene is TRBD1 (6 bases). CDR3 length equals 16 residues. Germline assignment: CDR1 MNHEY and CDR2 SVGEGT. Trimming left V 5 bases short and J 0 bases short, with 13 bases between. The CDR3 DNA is TGTGCCAGCAGTGATGGGACACTTGCAACTAATGAAAAACTGTTTTTT. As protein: CASSDGTLATNEKLFF.

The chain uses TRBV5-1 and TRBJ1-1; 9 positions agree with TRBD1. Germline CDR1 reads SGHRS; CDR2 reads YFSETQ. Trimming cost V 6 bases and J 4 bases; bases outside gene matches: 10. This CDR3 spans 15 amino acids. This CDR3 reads CASTPGTGMGTEAFF. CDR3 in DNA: TGCGCCAGCACACCCGGGACAGGGATGGGCACTGAAGCTTTCTTT.

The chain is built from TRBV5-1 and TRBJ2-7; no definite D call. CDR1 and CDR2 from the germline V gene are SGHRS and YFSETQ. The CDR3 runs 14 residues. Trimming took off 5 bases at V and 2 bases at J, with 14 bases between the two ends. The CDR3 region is CASRVHSPPYEQYF. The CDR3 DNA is TGCGCCAGCAGGGTTCACAGTCCTCCCTACGAGCAGTACTTC.

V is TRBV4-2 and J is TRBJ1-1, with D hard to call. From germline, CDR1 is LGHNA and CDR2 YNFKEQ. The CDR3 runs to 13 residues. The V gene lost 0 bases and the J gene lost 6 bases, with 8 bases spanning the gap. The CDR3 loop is CASSQDTQAEAFF. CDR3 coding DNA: TGTGCCAGCAGCCAAGATACGCAGGCTGAAGCTTTCTTT.

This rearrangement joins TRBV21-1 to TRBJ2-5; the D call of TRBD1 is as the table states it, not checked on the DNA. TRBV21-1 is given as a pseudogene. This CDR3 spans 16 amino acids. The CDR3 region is CASLPGPGEAGETQYF. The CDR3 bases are TGTGCCAGCCTACCGGGGCCAGGGGAAGCTGGCGAGACCCAGTACTTC.

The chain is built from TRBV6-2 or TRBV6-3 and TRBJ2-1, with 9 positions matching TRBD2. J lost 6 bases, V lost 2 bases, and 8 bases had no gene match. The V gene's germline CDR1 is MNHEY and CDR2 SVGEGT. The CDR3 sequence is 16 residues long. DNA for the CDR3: TGTGCCAGCAGTTACCCGGGACTAGCATCGACCAATGAGCAGTTCTTC. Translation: CASSYPGLASTNEQFF.

The CDR3 sequence is CASSFGGAPNEKLFF. CDR3 DNA: TGTGCCAGCAGCTTTGGGGGGGCCCCTAATGAAAAACTGTTTTTT. This sequence joins TRBV11-2 and TRBJ1-4, with D perhaps TRBD1 (6 bases). The CDR3 is 15 amino acids. Germline V lookup: CDR1 SGHAT, CDR2 FQNNGV. V lost 3 bases to trimming and J lost 3 bases, with 11 bases between them.

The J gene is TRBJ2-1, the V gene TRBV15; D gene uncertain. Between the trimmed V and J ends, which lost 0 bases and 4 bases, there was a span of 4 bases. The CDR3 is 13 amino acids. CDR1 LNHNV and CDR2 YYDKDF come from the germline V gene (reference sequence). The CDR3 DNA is TGTGCCACCAGCAGAGACTCGTACAATGAGCAGTTCTTC. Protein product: CATSRDSYNEQFF. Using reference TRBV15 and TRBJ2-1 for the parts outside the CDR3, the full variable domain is DAMVIQNPRYQVTQFGKPVTLSCSQTLNHNVMYWYQQKSSQAPKLLFHYYDKDFNNEADTPDNFQSRRPNTSFCFLDIRSPGLGDTAMYLCATSRDSYNEQFFGPGTRLTVL.